Each of the 22 T cell receptor beta chains below was sequenced from the same sample in a study of T cells after yellow fever vaccination (dated by TCRdb to about 2019). The treatment or condition label for this specimen denotes: live attenuated yellow fever vaccine strain. The library was built by means of 5' RACE. Sequencing used an Illumina HiSeq 2500. Clones were called with MiXCR by TCRdb after fastp trimmed the public reads at Q25, and only in-frame beta chains were retained. All rows with the same CDR3 protein become a single entry with the most common DNA and genes. The table for this sample lists tens of thousands of distinct CDR3 sequences; around 7.7% of them were counted only once. The top ten clones comprise less than 50% of the sample. The sequencing here drew on CD8+ T cells sorted from PBMCs, taken on the day of the yellow fever booster vaccination. These receptors came from a man in his thirties or forties who received the YFV17D yellow fever vaccine.

This clonotype was observed many times. The chain employs TRBV7-2 and TRBJ2-4, with D unclear. The germline V gene has CDR1 SGHTA and CDR2 FQGNSA. CDR3 size: 17 residues. The V and J ends lost 5 bases and 1 base respectively, with 18 bases between them. CDR3 in DNA: TGTGCCAGCAGCCCCAAACTTGGGGATGGTGCCAAAAACATTCAGTACTTC. The encoded protein is CASSPKLGDGAKNIQYF.

This clonotype occurred a few times. The rearrangement links TRBV14 to TRBJ2-7; possibly TRBD2 for D (5 bases). The ends were cut back, 0 bases at V and 5 bases at J, with 14 bases in the middle. Germline CDR1 is SGHDN and CDR2 is FVKESK. This CDR3 is built from 15 residues. The CDR3 sequence: CASSQEVGITNEQYF. The CDR3 nucleotides read TGTGCCAGCAGCCAAGAGGTCGGGATAACAAACGAGCAGTACTTC.

Of note for this clonotype: Given a much more abundant clone one base away, this may be a read error. This chain uses TRBV5-1 with TRBJ2-7; TRBD2 matches 12 bases. Germline V gene sequence: CDR1 SGHRS, CDR2 YFSETQ. The CDR3 loop spans 14 amino acids. V was pared by 7 bases and J by 5 bases, with 7 bases of the junction left unmatched. DNA of the CDR3: TGCGCCAGCGGACCGACTAGCGGGAGTCACGAGCAGTACTTC. Translated: CASGPTSGSHEQYF.

V and J are TRBV20-1 and TRBJ2-2, with D unresolved. Germline V gene data show CDR1 as DFQATT and CDR2 as SNEGSKA (reference sequence). This CDR3 comprises 13 residues. Trimming took off 5 bases at V and 2 bases at J, with 9 bases between the two ends. The CDR3 coding sequence is TGCAGTGCTGGGCCCTTCAACACCGGGGAGCTGTTTTTT. This translates into CSAGPFNTGELFF.

This chain connects TRBV27 to TRBJ2-7; D might be TRBD2 (5 bases). Between the trimmed V and J ends, which lost 3 bases and 3 bases, there was a span of 21 bases. The V gene's germline CDR1 is MNHEY and CDR2 SMNVEV (reference sequence). CDR3 size: 17 residues. The CDR3 region is CASSLVGGPRSNYEQYF. The CDR3 nucleotides read TGTGCCAGCAGTTTGGTTGGCGGGCCTAGGAGCAACTACGAGCAGTACTTC.

The chain uses TRBV11-2 and TRBJ2-5, with a weak D call TRBD2 (5 bases). The germline CDR1 and CDR2 sequences are SGHAT and FQNNGV. V dropped 5 bases and J dropped 1 base, with 20 bases sitting between them. This CDR3 region has 17 residues. The CDR3 region is CASSAAVYIGSQETQYF. In DNA, the CDR3 is TGTGCCAGCAGCGCAGCGGTTTACATTGGCTCCCAAGAGACCCAGTACTTC.

The sample holds a few counts of this clonotype. CDR3 sequence reads: CASTPTGSMNTEAFF. The CDR3 DNA reads TGTGCCAGTACTCCGACGGGGTCCATGAACACTGAAGCTTTCTTT. This chain joins TRBV19 and TRBJ1-1; the D is unclear. This CDR3 has 15 amino acids. Germline loops: CDR1 LNHDA, CDR2 SQIVND (reference sequence). Between the trimmed V and J ends, which lost 7 bases and 0 bases, there was a span of 15 bases.

Turning to this clonotype: A read error may explain this, as a much larger clone is one base away. This rearrangement joins TRBV2 to TRBJ2-1, with a possible D match to TRBD2 (6 bases). V lost 9 bases, J lost 5 bases, and 14 bases lay in between. The CDR3 has 13 amino acids. Germline-derived CDR1 and CDR2 are SNHLY and FYNNEI. The CDR3 DNA sequence: TGTGCCAGGATATCGGCGGGAAACAATGAGCAGTTCTTC. Amino acids: CARISAGNNEQFF.

The chain employs TRBV6-5 and TRBJ2-6, with D uncertain. This CDR3 has 13 amino acids. V gave up 4 bases and J gave up 4 bases, with 5 bases separating them. The germline V gene encodes CDR1 MNHEY and CDR2 SVGAGI. The CDR3 spells CASSSAGANVLTF. The CDR3 nucleotides read TGTGCCAGCAGTTCAGCGGGGGCCAACGTCCTGACTTTC.

This clonotype was counted ten times or more. V gene TRBV5-1 combines with J gene TRBJ2-3; 7 bases map to TRBD1. Germline V lookup: CDR1 SGHRS, CDR2 YFSETQ. The CDR3 is 15 residues long. The J segment lost 5 bases and the V segment lost 4 bases, leaving 10 bases of the junction unmatched. Here the CDR3 reads CASSPSTGFGDTQYF. CDR3 bases: TGCGCCAGCAGCCCATCGACAGGGTTTGGAGATACGCAGTATTTT.

This clonotype has at least ten counts. V usage is TRBV7-8 and J usage is TRBJ2-7, with 8 positions matching TRBD1. The J segment lost 2 bases and the V segment lost 5 bases, leaving 5 bases of the junction unmatched. This CDR3 is built from 14 residues. Per germline, CDR1 SGHVS and CDR2 FQNEAQ. The chain's CDR3 is CASSPGQAAYEQYF. The CDR3 DNA follows: TGTGCCAGCAGCCCGGGACAGGCAGCCTACGAGCAGTACTTC.

This clonotype was observed many times. The chain is built from TRBV29-1 and TRBJ2-1; weak D call: TRBD1 (5 bases). CDR1 is SQVTM, CDR2 ANQGSEA, per germline. The length of the CDR3 is 13 residues. Deletions cut 6 bases from V and 6 bases from J, with 15 bases between. This CDR3 is CSVRRSDTNEQFF. In nucleotides, the CDR3 is TGCAGCGTCCGAAGGTCGGACACCAATGAGCAGTTCTTC.

This clonotype was detected only once. This may be a read error: a much more frequent sequence differs by one nucleotide. The chain joins TRBV4-3 to TRBJ1-6; TRBD1 is a possible D gene (5 bases). Trimming stripped 1 base from V and 7 bases from J, with 20 bases between. This CDR3 has 18 amino acids. Germline assignment: CDR1 LGHNA and CDR2 YSLEER. The CDR3 loop reads CASSQGLLVGGKNSPLHF. The CDR3 DNA sequence: TGCGCCAGCAGCCAAGGGCTTTTGGTTGGGGGGAAAAATTCACCCCTCCACTTT.

This chain links TRBV15 with TRBJ2-1, with D perhaps TRBD2 (5 bases). Trimming pared 8 bases from V and 6 bases from J, leaving 20 bases between. The V gene's germline CDR1 is LNHNV and CDR2 YYDKDF (reference sequence). CDR3 size: 15 residues. The CDR3 protein is CATGLGQDSVNEQFF. CDR3 nucleotides: TGTGCCACCGGGTTAGGCCAGGACTCGGTCAATGAGCAGTTCTTC. Drawing the rest from reference TRBV15 and TRBJ2-1, the complete variable domain is DAMVIQNPRYQVTQFGKPVTLSCSQTLNHNVMYWYQQKSSQAPKLLFHYYDKDFNNEADTPDNFQSRRPNTSFCFLDIRSPGLGDTAMYLCATGLGQDSVNEQFFGPGTRLTVL.

The V and J genes are TRBV19 and TRBJ1-2; unclear D gene. The ends were cut back, 5 bases at V and 7 bases at J, with 14 bases in the middle. This CDR3 region has 13 residues. CDR1 LNHDA and CDR2 SQIVND come from the germline V gene (reference sequence). This CDR3 reads CASSQAVIGGYTF. CDR3 DNA: TGTGCCAGTAGTCAGGCCGTCATTGGTGGCTACACCTTC.

This clonotype came up many times. The genes are TRBV6-5 and TRBJ2-3; TRBD1 agrees at 9 bases. J was trimmed by 10 bases and V by 2 bases; bases with no gene match: 1. This CDR3 is built from 12 residues. Looked up from germline, CDR1 is MNHEY and CDR2 is SVGAGI. The CDR3 sequence: CASSYGDRAQYF. Here the CDR3 DNA reads TGTGCCAGCAGTTACGGGGACAGGGCGCAGTATTTT.

Concerning this clonotype: One end of the junction fails to match germline, which may point to a read error. V is TRBV11-1 and J is TRBJ2-2; D is perhaps TRBD2 (6 bases). Germline CDR1 reads SGHAT; CDR2 reads FQDESV (reference sequence). The CDR3 totals 14 residues. CDR3 sequence (DNA): TGTGCCAGCAACTTAGCGGAAATCGGCGGGGAGCTGTTTTTT. Translating gives CASNLAEIGGELFF.

This clonotype has more than one count but fewer than ten. This sequence joins TRBV13 and TRBJ2-2; D is perhaps TRBD2 (5 bases). The CDR3 is 15 residues long. V lost 2 bases to trimming and J lost 4 bases, with 11 bases between them. Per the germline V gene, CDR1 is PRHDT and CDR2 is FYEKMQ (reference sequence). CDR3 protein: CASSLPSRFTGELFF. The CDR3 DNA reads TGTGCCAGCAGCTTACCTAGCAGATTCACCGGGGAGCTGTTTTTT.

This rearrangement joins TRBV4-1 to TRBJ2-2; maybe TRBD1 (6 bases). CDR1 and CDR2 from the germline V gene are MGHRA and YSYEKL. This CDR3 has 14 residues. Trimming cost V 4 bases and J 5 bases, with 11 bases left between them. CDR3: CASSPDRFTGELFF. The CDR3 DNA sequence: TGCGCCAGCAGCCCCGACAGGTTTACCGGGGAGCTGTTTTTT.

This clonotype was counted between two and nine times. The chain couples TRBV27 to TRBJ2-7, with 9 bases that match TRBD1. In germline, CDR1 is MNHEY, CDR2 SMNVEV (reference sequence). Trimming removed 4 bases from V and 7 bases from J; junction bases left unmatched: 11. The CDR3 covers 15 residues. The CDR3 protein is CASSSSPTGGNEQYF. CDR3 DNA: TGTGCCAGCAGTTCCTCTCCGACAGGGGGAAATGAGCAGTACTTC.

The chain uses TRBV6-5 and TRBJ2-1, with 7 bases fitting TRBD1. This CDR3 is 15 amino acids long. Germline assignment: CDR1 MNHEY and CDR2 SVGAGI. Germline trimming cut 2 bases from V and 2 bases from J; bases unmatched to any gene: 3. In nucleotides, the CDR3 is TGTGCCAGCAGTTACCTCCAGGGGGCCTACAATGAGCAGTTCTTC. This gives the protein CASSYLQGAYNEQFF.

This clonotype showed up many times. The J gene is TRBJ2-1, the V gene TRBV15; 7 bases line up with TRBD1. Germline CDR1 and CDR2: LNHNV and YYDKDF (reference sequence). This CDR3 has 15 residues. V lost 4 bases, J lost 6 bases, and 9 bases stayed unmatched. The CDR3 loop is CATSTATGTFNEQFF. CDR3 sequence (DNA): TGTGCCACCAGCACTGCGACAGGGACCTTCAATGAGCAGTTCTTC.